The source of this T cell receptor (beta chain) is a study of blood T cell repertoires in COVID-19. The wider study: Some COVID-19 samples were acute and others convalescent; all came from the United States, Italy and Spain. T cells, B-cell-depleted T cells, or PBMCs provided the cDNA or gDNA that served as material.

In the source study's methods: Quantification of nucleated cells was approximated via reference gene primer amplification. Produced via immunoSEQ multiplex PCR; TCRdb's table is partial and in-frame only. That table gives V, J and clone size, and the DNA gave D and trimming. The sample lists about 85,000 clones; more than 75% were seen once. The ends lost 6 bases at V and 7 bases at J; junction bases unmatched: 6. The CDR3 has 12 amino acids. In germline, CDR1 is SQVTM, CDR2 ANQGSEA. The chain employs TRBV29-1 and TRBJ1-5; 7 bases are a match to TRBD1. Sequencing was carried out using peripheral blood. The sequence was collected from an elderly woman with acute or convalescent COVID-19. The CDR3 here is CSVRQGGQPQHF. The CDR3 DNA is TGCAGCGTACGACAGGGAGGCCAGCCCCAGCATTTT. The full variable domain, rest sourced from reference TRBV29-1 and TRBJ1-5, is SAVISQKPSRDICQRGTSLTIQCQVDSQVTMMFWYRQQPGQSLTLIATANQGSEATYESGFVIDKFPISRPNLTFSTLTVSNMSPEDSSIYLCSVRQGGQPQHFGDGTRLSIL.